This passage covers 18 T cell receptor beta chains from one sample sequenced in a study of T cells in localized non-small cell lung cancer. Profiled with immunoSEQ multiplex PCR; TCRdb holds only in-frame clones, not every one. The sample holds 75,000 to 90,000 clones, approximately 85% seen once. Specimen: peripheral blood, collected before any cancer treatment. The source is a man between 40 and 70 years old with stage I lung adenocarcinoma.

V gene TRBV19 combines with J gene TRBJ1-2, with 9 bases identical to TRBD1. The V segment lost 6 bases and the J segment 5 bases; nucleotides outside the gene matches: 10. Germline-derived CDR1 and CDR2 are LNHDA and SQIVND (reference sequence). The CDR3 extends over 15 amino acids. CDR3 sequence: CASRIGGQGTYGYTF. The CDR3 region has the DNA TGTGCCAGTAGGATTGGTGGACAGGGGACGTATGGCTACACCTTC.

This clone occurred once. CDR3 residues: CASSQWTVYGYTF. The CDR3 DNA is TGTGCCAGCAGTCAGTGGACAGTCTATGGCTACACCTTC. J is TRBJ1-2 and V is TRBV6-1; TRBD1 might be the D (6 bases). V was pared by 5 bases and J by 4 bases, with 11 bases between. The germline V gene has CDR1 MNHNS and CDR2 SASEGT. This CDR3 is 13 amino acids long.

The CDR3 DNA reads TGCGCCAGCAGCCAAGTCGGGGCGGTGGATGGCTACACCTTC. Its translation: CASSQVGAVDGYTF. This sequence joins TRBV4-1 and TRBJ1-2; D is perhaps TRBD1 (5 bases). This CDR3 has 14 residues. Germline loops: CDR1 MGHRA, CDR2 YSYEKL. Trimming took off 1 base at V and 6 bases at J, with 12 bases between the two ends.

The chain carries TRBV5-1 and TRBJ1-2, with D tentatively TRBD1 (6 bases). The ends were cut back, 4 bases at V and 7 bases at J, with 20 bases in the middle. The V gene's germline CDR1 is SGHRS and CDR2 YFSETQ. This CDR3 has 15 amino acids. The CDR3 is CASSRAPGDIGGYTF. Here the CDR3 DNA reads TGCGCCAGCAGCCGCGCCCCTGGGGACATCGGTGGCTACACCTTC.

CDR3 region: CASSFQGGTGDEQFF. CDR3 bases: TGCGCCAGCAGCTTTCAGGGGGGCACGGGTGATGAGCAGTTCTTC. This rearrangement joins TRBV5-1 to TRBJ2-1, with D maybe TRBD1 (7 bases). Trimming stripped 2 bases from V and 8 bases from J, with 17 bases between. There are 15 residues in the CDR3. CDR1 and CDR2 (germline): SGHRS, YFSETQ. Filled out from reference TRBV5-1 and TRBJ2-1, the complete variable domain reads KAGVTQTPRYLIKTRGQQVTLSCSPISGHRSVSWYQQTPGQGLQFLFEYFSETQRNKGNFPGRFSGRQFSNSRSEMNVSTLELGDSALYLCASSFQGGTGDEQFFGPGTRLTVL.

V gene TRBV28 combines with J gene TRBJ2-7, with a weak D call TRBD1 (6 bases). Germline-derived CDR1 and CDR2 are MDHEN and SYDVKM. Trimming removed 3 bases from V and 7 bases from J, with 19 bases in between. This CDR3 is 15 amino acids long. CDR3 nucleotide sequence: TGTGCCAGCAGTTTTTCCGGGACGGGACAAGAGGAGCAGTACTTC. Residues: CASSFSGTGQEEQYF.

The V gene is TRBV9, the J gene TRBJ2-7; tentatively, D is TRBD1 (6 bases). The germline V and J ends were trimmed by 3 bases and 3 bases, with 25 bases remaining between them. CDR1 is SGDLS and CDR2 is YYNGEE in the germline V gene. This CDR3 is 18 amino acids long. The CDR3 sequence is CASSGQVPPPQLIYEQYF. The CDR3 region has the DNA TGTGCCAGCAGCGGACAGGTGCCCCCTCCACAACTAATCTACGAGCAGTACTTC.

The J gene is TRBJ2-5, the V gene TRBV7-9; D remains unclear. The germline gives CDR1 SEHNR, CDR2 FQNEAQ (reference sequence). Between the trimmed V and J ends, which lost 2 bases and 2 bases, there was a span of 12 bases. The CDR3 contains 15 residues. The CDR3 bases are TGTGCCAGCAGCTTATGGGCCTCCGGGCAAGAGACCCAGTACTTC. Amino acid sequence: CASSLWASGQETQYF.

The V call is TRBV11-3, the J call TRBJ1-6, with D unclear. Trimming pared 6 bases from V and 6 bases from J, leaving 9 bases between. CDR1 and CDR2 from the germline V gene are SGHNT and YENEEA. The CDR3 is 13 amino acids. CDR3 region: CASRSDGNSPLHF. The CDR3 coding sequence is TGTGCCAGCAGATCTGACGGTAATTCACCCCTCCACTTT.

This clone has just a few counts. The CDR3 region has the DNA TGCGCCAGCAGCTACAGCCCGACTAGCGGGGGCTACAATGAGCAGTTCTTC. This codes for CASSYSPTSGGYNEQFF. The J gene is TRBJ2-1, the V gene TRBV5-1; TRBD2 matches 12 bases. V was pared by 3 bases and J by 3 bases, with 7 bases of the junction left unmatched. Germline CDR1 reads SGHRS; CDR2 reads YFSETQ. This CDR3 region has 17 residues.

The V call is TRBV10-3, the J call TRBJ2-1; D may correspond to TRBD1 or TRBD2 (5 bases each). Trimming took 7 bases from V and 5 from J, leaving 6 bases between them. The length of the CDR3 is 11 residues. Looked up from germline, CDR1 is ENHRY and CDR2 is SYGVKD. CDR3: CAITGHNEQFF. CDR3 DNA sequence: TGTGCCATCACGGGGCACAATGAGCAGTTCTTC.

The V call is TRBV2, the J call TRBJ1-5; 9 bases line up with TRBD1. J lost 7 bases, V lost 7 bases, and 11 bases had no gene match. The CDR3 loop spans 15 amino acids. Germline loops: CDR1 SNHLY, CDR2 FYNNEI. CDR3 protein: CASKRETGGLQPQHF. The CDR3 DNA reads TGTGCCAGCAAGAGAGAGACAGGGGGTCTCCAGCCCCAGCATTTT.

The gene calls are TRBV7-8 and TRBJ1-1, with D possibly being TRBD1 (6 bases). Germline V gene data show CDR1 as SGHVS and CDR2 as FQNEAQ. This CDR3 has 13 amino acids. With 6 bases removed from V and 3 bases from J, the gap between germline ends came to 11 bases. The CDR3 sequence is CASRPTGYTEAFF. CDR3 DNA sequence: TGTGCCAGCAGACCTACAGGGTACACTGAAGCTTTCTTT.

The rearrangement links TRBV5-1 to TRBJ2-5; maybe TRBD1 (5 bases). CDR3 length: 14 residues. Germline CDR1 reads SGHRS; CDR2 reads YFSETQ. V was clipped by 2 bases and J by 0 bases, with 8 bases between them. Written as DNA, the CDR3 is TGCGCCAGCAGCTTCCAGACAGACCAAGAGACCCAGTACTTC. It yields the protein CASSFQTDQETQYF.

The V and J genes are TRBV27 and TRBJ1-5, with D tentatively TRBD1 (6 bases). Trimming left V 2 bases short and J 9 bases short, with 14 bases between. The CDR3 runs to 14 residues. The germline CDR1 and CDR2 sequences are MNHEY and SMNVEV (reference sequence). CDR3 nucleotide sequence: TGTGCCAGCAGTTTAATTGGTCAGGGGTGGCCCCAGCATTTT. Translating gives CASSLIGQGWPQHF.

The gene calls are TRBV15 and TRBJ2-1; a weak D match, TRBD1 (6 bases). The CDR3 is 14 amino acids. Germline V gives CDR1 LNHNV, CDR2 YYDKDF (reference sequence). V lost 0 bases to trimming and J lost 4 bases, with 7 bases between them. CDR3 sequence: CATSRDQGYNEQFF. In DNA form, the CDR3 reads TGTGCCACCAGCAGAGATCAGGGGTACAATGAGCAGTTCTTC.

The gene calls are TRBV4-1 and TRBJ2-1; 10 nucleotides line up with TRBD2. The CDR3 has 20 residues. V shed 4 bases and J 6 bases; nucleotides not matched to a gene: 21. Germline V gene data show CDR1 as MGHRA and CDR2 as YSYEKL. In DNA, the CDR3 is TGCGCCAGCAGCCGAATCCTTATTATCAGCGGGAGGGATTTGGGCAATGAGCAGTTCTTC. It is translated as CASSRILIISGRDLGNEQFF.

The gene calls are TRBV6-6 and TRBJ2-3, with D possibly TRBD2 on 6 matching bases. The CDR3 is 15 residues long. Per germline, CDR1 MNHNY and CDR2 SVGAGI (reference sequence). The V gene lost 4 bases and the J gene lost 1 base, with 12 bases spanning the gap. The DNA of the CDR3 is TGTGCCAGCAGTTCAGAGACTAGACGCACAGATACGCAGTATTTT. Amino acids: CASSSETRRTDTQYF.